What follows are 18 T cell receptor beta chains derived from one specimen sequenced in a study of blood T cells in healthy people across ages (dated by TCRdb to 2015 to 2017). Library creation used 5' RACE. This sample was sequenced with an Illumina HiSeq 2500. The second PCR ran for roughly 7 to 11 cycles and used a J-beta primer mix along with a sample-barcoded 5' primer. The public reads were run again by TCRdb, first through fastp at Q25 and then through MiXCR, and only productive beta chains were kept. Each entry is one CDR3 protein sequence, shown with its most common DNA and genes. This sample comprises around 620,000 distinct CDR3 sequences, 25% to 30% of them detected only once. The ten most abundant clones make up under 20% of the sample. Sequenced input: blood. The receptors stem from a woman in her seventies in good health.

This clonotype was found once. CDR3 nucleotides: TGCAGCGCCCTTCTCGGGACGGCAAAAAAACTGTTTTTT. Its protein product is CSALLGTAKKLFF. The gene calls are TRBV29-1 and TRBJ1-4; D may be TRBD1 (5 bases). Trimming took 7 bases from V and 9 from J, leaving 18 bases between them. Per the germline V gene, CDR1 is SQVTM and CDR2 is ANQGSEA. The CDR3 extends over 13 amino acids.

This clonotype was counted only a few times. The chain has TRBV6-5 and TRBJ1-1; unclear D gene. Germline V CDR1 and CDR2: MNHEY, SVGAGI. Trimming removed 6 bases at V and 4 bases at J, with 12 bases between. The CDR3 runs to 13 residues. The CDR3 here is CASSPPEATEAFF. The CDR3 DNA reads as TGTGCCAGCAGCCCCCCTGAGGCCACTGAAGCTTTCTTT.

This chain joins TRBV29-1 and TRBJ1-1; the D is unclear. Trimming left V 1 base short and J 5 bases short, with 11 bases between. The CDR3 loop spans 13 amino acids. CDR1 and CDR2 from the germline V gene are SQVTM and ANQGSEA. The CDR3 protein is CSVEAALGTEAFF. The CDR3 coding sequence is TGCAGCGTTGAAGCGGCCCTTGGGACTGAAGCTTTCTTT. The full variable domain, its missing parts supplied by reference TRBV29-1 and TRBJ1-1, is SAVISQKPSRDICQRGTSLTIQCQVDSQVTMMFWYRQQPGQSLTLIATANQGSEATYESGFVIDKFPISRPNLTFSTLTVSNMSPEDSSIYLCSVEAALGTEAFFGQGTRLTVV.

This clonotype has more than one count but fewer than ten. The chain has TRBV11-1 and TRBJ2-1; 11 bases map to TRBD2. Germline loops: CDR1 SGHAT, CDR2 FQDESV (reference sequence). With V trimmed by 0 bases and J by 5 bases, 3 bases remained unmatched. This CDR3 spans 16 amino acids. Here the CDR3 DNA reads TGTGCCAGCAGCTTAGCTAGCGGGGGGGGCCACAATGAGCAGTTCTTC. This sequence encodes CASSLASGGGHNEQFF.

The genes are TRBV25-1 and TRBJ1-2, with a tentative D call TRBD1 (5 bases). V lost 4 bases to trimming and J lost 5 bases, with 17 bases between them. Germline-derived CDR1 and CDR2 are MGHDK and SYGVNS. This CDR3 contains 15 residues. The CDR3 DNA reads TGTGCCAGCAGTGTAAGTGGGGCCATTCCTTATGGCTACACCTTC. As protein: CASSVSGAIPYGYTF.

V gene TRBV30 combines with J gene TRBJ1-5; D is undetermined. Trimming shortened V by 1 base and J by 6 bases, and 13 bases separated the two germline ends. The CDR3 has 14 residues. Germline CDR1 and CDR2: GTSNPN and SVGIG (reference sequence). In nucleotides, the CDR3 is TGTGCCTGGAGTGGGGTCGGCGAGCGTCAGCCCCAGCATTTT. Its protein is CAWSGVGERQPQHF.

This clonotype was detected a few times. The chain carries TRBV7-2 and TRBJ1-3; weak D call: TRBD1 (5 bases). Trimming took off 5 bases at V and 3 bases at J, with 14 bases between the two ends. The CDR3 contains 15 residues. Germline CDR1 SGHTA, CDR2 FQGNSA. This CDR3 is CASSPGGGYGNTIYF. The DNA of the CDR3 is TGTGCCAGCAGCCCAGGTGGGGGGTATGGAAACACCATATATTTT.

This clonotype has just a few counts. At one end the junction does not follow the germline gene, possibly because of a read error. The chain employs TRBV7-2 and TRBJ1-4; 7 nucleotides match TRBD1. The germline V gene encodes CDR1 SGHTA and CDR2 FQGNSA. The CDR3 covers 14 residues. DNA of the CDR3: TGTGCCAGCAGCTCGGGACAGCCCCATGAAAAACTGCTTTTT. Translating it yields CASSSGQPHEKLLF.

The chain recombines TRBV5-1 with TRBJ1-1; D is perhaps TRBD1 (5 bases). V shed 2 bases and J shed 0 bases, with 17 bases lying between them. Germline V gene data show CDR1 as SGHRS and CDR2 as YFSETQ. The CDR3 runs to 17 residues. CDR3 DNA sequence: TGCGCCAGCAGCTTATGGGGTGAGGGGAGGATGAACACTGAAGCTTTCTTT. Amino acids: CASSLWGEGRMNTEAFF.

This clonotype was counted between two and nine times. The chain couples TRBV6-2 or TRBV6-3 to TRBJ2-5, with D perhaps matching TRBD2 (6 bases). Trimming removed 9 bases from V and 2 bases from J, with 16 bases in between. From germline, CDR1 is MNHEY and CDR2 SVGEGT. CDR3 length: 14 residues. CDR3 region: CASSAGGSQETQYF. The CDR3 DNA reads TGTGCCAGTAGCGCCGGGGGTTCACAAGAGACCCAGTACTTC.

This clonotype was observed at least ten times. The CDR3 spells CASSSQATNEKLFF. The CDR3 DNA reads TGTGCCAGCAGCTCACAAGCAACTAATGAAAAACTGTTTTTT. V is TRBV7-9 and J is TRBJ1-4; D remains ambiguous. Per germline, CDR1 SEHNR and CDR2 FQNEAQ (reference sequence). The CDR3 contains 14 residues. V lost 4 bases and J lost 0, with 6 bases in between.

This clonotype was seen many times. The CDR3 sequence: CASSQAFGSGANVLTF. The CDR3 DNA is TGCGCCAGCAGCCAAGCGTTCGGGTCTGGGGCCAACGTCCTGACTTTC. This chain connects TRBV4-3 to TRBJ2-6; D is unresolved. Germline loops: CDR1 LGHNA, CDR2 YSLEER. The CDR3 covers 16 residues. Trimming took off 1 base at V and 1 base at J, with 8 bases between the two ends.

The rearrangement joins TRBV2 to TRBJ2-7, with D maybe TRBD2 (6 bases). There are 12 residues in the CDR3. The germline V and J ends were trimmed by 3 bases and 4 bases, with 7 bases remaining between them. Germline loops: CDR1 SNHLY, CDR2 FYNNEI. The DNA for the CDR3 is TGTGCCAGCAGTGACGGGACTTACGAGCAGTACTTC. Protein: CASSDGTYEQYF.

This clonotype came up a few times. The chain links TRBV5-1 to TRBJ2-5, with TRBD1 identical over 11 bases. The end of the DNA aligns better with TRBJ2-7, so the J call may be wrong. The CDR3 is 17 amino acids. Germline V CDR1 and CDR2: SGHRS, YFSETQ. The CDR3 nucleotides read TGCGCCAGCAGCTTCCCGGGACAGGGGGGAATTTCCTACGAGCAGTACTTC. Encoded protein: CASSFPGQGGISYEQYF.

This clonotype was observed a handful of times. The chain uses TRBV6-5 and TRBJ2-1; 14 bases align to TRBD2. The V and J ends lost 2 bases and 10 bases, in that order; junction bases with no gene match: 10. CDR1 is MNHEY and CDR2 is SVGAGI in the germline V gene. This CDR3 spans 17 amino acids. Here the CDR3 reads CASSYTGTSGGDGEQFF. CDR3 coding DNA: TGTGCCAGCAGTTACACTGGGACTAGCGGGGGTGATGGCGAGCAGTTCTTC.

Only a few counts were recorded for this clonotype. This chain links TRBV7-3 with TRBJ1-2; possibly TRBD1 for D (5 bases). The CDR3 runs to 13 residues. The V gene lost 4 bases and the J gene lost 7 bases, with 13 bases spanning the gap. CDR1 and CDR2 (germline): SGHTA, FQGTGA. Written as DNA, the CDR3 is TGTGCCAGCAGCTCCTCCGGGACTGTTGGCTACACCTTC. The encoded protein is CASSSSGTVGYTF.

This clonotype was counted between two and nine times. The chain links TRBV6-6 to TRBJ2-5; TRBD1 matches 9 bases. The J call may be in error: the DNA end matches TRBJ2-7 better. This CDR3 has 16 amino acids. Germline CDR1 and CDR2: MNHNY and SVGAGI (reference sequence). The CDR3 is CASSLGLGQGIYEQYF. The CDR3 nucleotides are TGTGCCAGCAGCCTGGGGTTGGGACAGGGCATATACGAGCAGTACTTC.

This chain links TRBV9 with TRBJ2-3; D may be TRBD1 (6 bases). Trimming shortened V by 4 bases and J by 0 bases, and 15 bases separated the two germline ends. Germline CDR1 SGDLS, CDR2 YYNGEE. There are 16 residues in the CDR3. CDR3 coding DNA: TGTGCCAGCAGCCCAGGGGCCTGGATGAGCACAGATACGCAGTATTTT. Amino acid sequence: CASSPGAWMSTDTQYF.